The TCR beta chain under discussion was sequenced for a study of T cell changes during pregnancy in multiple sclerosis. This clone was counted between two and nine times. The CDR3 has 14 residues. Germline assignment: CDR1 SGHTA and CDR2 FQGNSA. The ends lost 3 bases at V and 9 bases at J; junction bases unmatched: 6. Sequenced by immunoSEQ multiplex PCR; TCRdb stores in-frame clones only, minus some. The profile shows approximately 43,000 clones, 90% of them singletons. The TCR originated in a female donor with multiple sclerosis, enrolled in a pregnancy study. V usage is TRBV7-2 and J usage is TRBJ2-4; the match to TRBD2 covers 9 bases. The material was CD8+ T cells from peripheral blood mononuclear cells, obtained in the first trimester of pregnancy. The CDR3 DNA is TGTGCCAGCAGCTTTAGCGGGAGACTGGTCATTCAGTACTTC. It is translated as CASSFSGRLVIQYF.